This passage covers 25 T cell receptor beta chains from one sample sequenced in a study of blood T cell repertoires in COVID-19. Assay: immunoSEQ multiplex PCR; the TCRdb copy retains only in-frame clones and omits some. The sample has about 180,000 clones, about three quarters seen once. The sample comprised peripheral blood. The receptors were gathered from an elderly woman with COVID-19, enrolled during active disease.

This clone was detected a few times. The CDR3 protein is CASSSQGLSGTEAFF. The CDR3 region has the DNA TGTGCCAGCAGCTCACAGGGGTTAAGTGGAACTGAAGCTTTCTTT. The rearrangement links TRBV7-8 to TRBJ1-1, with TRBD1 matching 7 bases. J lost 5 bases, V lost 4 bases, and 10 bases had no gene match. The CDR3 has 15 amino acids. CDR1 is SGHVS, CDR2 FQNEAQ, per germline. The full variable domain, its missing parts supplied by reference TRBV7-8 and TRBJ1-1, is GAGVSQSPRYKVAKRGQDVALRCDPISGHVSLFWYQQALGQGPEFLTYFQNEAQLDKSGLPSDRFFAERPEGSVSTLKIQRTQQEDSAVYLCASSSQGLSGTEAFFGQGTRLTVV.

V usage is TRBV5-4 and J usage is TRBJ1-1; D remains unclear. The CDR3 consists of 13 residues. Per the germline V gene, CDR1 is SGHNT and CDR2 is YYREEE (reference sequence). V was pared by 1 base and J by 4 bases, with 8 bases between. The DNA for the CDR3 is TGTGCCAGCAGCTTGCGCGTAGCCACTGAAGCTTTCTTT. This translates into CASSLRVATEAFF.

The chain is built from TRBV28 and TRBJ1-6, with 7 bases that match TRBD1. The germline CDR1 and CDR2 sequences are MDHEN and SYDVKM. This CDR3 is 18 amino acids long. J was trimmed by 13 bases and V by 5 bases; bases with no gene match: 23. The CDR3 loop is CASSPSTGKVRSLLPLHF. In DNA form, the CDR3 reads TGTGCCAGCAGTCCCTCGACAGGGAAAGTCAGAAGTCTTTTGCCCCTCCACTTT.

This chain connects TRBV5-1 to TRBJ2-3; 15 bases agree with TRBD2. The CDR3 spans 14 residues. Looked up from germline, CDR1 is SGHRS and CDR2 is YFSETQ. The V segment lost 7 bases and the J segment 4 bases; nucleotides outside the gene matches: 1. The CDR3 protein is CASGLAGGSDTQYF. The CDR3 coding sequence is TGCGCCAGCGGACTAGCGGGAGGGTCAGATACGCAGTATTTT.

This clone showed up just once. V and J are TRBV11-3 and TRBJ1-4, with TRBD1 matching 9 bases. The CDR3 length is 15 residues. V gave up 0 bases and J gave up 5 bases; unmatched junction bases: 1. CDR1 is SGHNT, CDR2 YENEEA, per germline. The CDR3 sequence is CASSLEGTGNEKLFF. Here the CDR3 DNA reads TGTGCCAGCAGCTTAGAGGGGACAGGGAATGAAAAACTGTTTTTT.

The chain carries TRBV10-3 and TRBJ2-2, with TRBD2 identical over 8 bases. V trimming: 6 bases; J trimming: 0 bases; junction bases outside the gene matches: 3. Germline CDR1 is ENHRY and CDR2 is SYGVKD. The CDR3 length is 15 residues. The CDR3 sequence is CAISGGATNTGELFF. The CDR3 nucleotides read TGTGCCATCAGCGGGGGGGCCACGAACACCGGGGAGCTGTTTTTT.

This chain links TRBV2 with TRBJ2-3, with 10 bases lining up with TRBD2. V lost 4 bases and J lost 4; bases outside the gene matches: 5. In germline, CDR1 is SNHLY, CDR2 FYNNEI. CDR3 length equals 15 residues. The CDR3 bases are TGTGCCAGCAGTGTACAGCGGGGGGGGTCAGATACGCAGTATTTT. This encodes CASSVQRGGSDTQYF.

V and J are TRBV5-1 and TRBJ2-2, with a possible D match to TRBD2 (5 bases). CDR1 is SGHRS and CDR2 is YFSETQ in the germline V gene. There are 16 residues in the CDR3. V lost 0 bases and J lost 1, with 10 bases in between. CDR3 DNA: TGCGCCAGCAGCTTGGAGGTAGCGATGAACACCGGGGAGCTGTTTTTT. Translated, it gives CASSLEVAMNTGELFF.

V usage is TRBV5-5 and J usage is TRBJ1-5; D is unclear. Germline V lookup: CDR1 SGHKS, CDR2 YYEKEE (reference sequence). CDR3 size: 15 residues. Trimming took 4 bases from V and 4 from J, leaving 15 bases between them. The CDR3: CASSRGGQRNQPQHF. The CDR3 DNA is TGTGCCAGCAGCCGTGGAGGGCAACGGAATCAGCCCCAGCATTTT. Together with reference TRBV5-5 and TRBJ1-5, the CDR3 gives the full variable domain: DAGVTQSPTHLIKTRGQQVTLRCSPISGHKSVSWYQQVLGQGPQFIFQYYEKEERGRGNFPDRFSARQFPNYSSELNVNALLLGDSALYLCASSRGGQRNQPQHFGDGTRLSIL.

The chain uses TRBV11-2 and TRBJ1-5; D is perhaps TRBD1 (5 bases). This CDR3 has 13 amino acids. With 1 base removed from V and 6 bases from J, the gap between germline ends came to 7 bases. Germline lookup yields CDR1 SGHAT and CDR2 FQNNGV. Here the CDR3 DNA reads TGTGCCAGCAGCTTAGGGGGGGGTCAGCCCCAGCATTTT. Translated, it gives CASSLGGGQPQHF. Using reference TRBV11-2 and TRBJ1-5 for the parts outside the CDR3, the full variable domain is EAGVAQSPRYKIIEKRQSVAFWCNPISGHATLYWYQQILGQGPKLLIQFQNNGVVDDSQLPKDRFSAERLKGVDSTLKIQPAKLEDSAVYLCASSLGGGQPQHFGDGTRLSIL.

This clone was recorded a few times. The V and J genes are TRBV30 and TRBJ1-5; weak D call: TRBD1 (5 bases). Germline V gene data show CDR1 as GTSNPN and CDR2 as SVGIG (reference sequence). Deletions cut 0 bases from V and 7 bases from J, with 10 bases between. The CDR3 has 13 residues. Written as DNA, the CDR3 is TGTGCCTGGAGTGTCCAGGGCCGGCAGCCCCAGCATTTT. This encodes CAWSVQGRQPQHF. The complete variable domain, with remaining parts taken from reference TRBV30 and TRBJ1-5, reads SQTIHQWPATLVQPVGSPLSLECTVEGTSNPNLYWYRQAAGRGLQLLFYSVGIGQISSEVPQNLSASRPQDRQFILSSKKLLLSDSGFYLCAWSVQGRQPQHFGDGTRLSIL.

The chain is built from TRBV11-3 and TRBJ2-1; 8 bases align to TRBD2. The CDR3 length is 17 residues. With 1 base clipped from V and 1 base from J, the junction kept 6 bases outside the gene matches. CDR1 and CDR2 (germline): SGHNT, YENEEA. The CDR3 loop is CASSLGRGASSYNEQFF. The CDR3 DNA is TGTGCCAGCAGCTTAGGGCGGGGGGCGTCATCCTACAATGAGCAGTTCTTC.

This chain joins TRBV25-1 and TRBJ1-6, with D unclear. CDR1 MGHDK and CDR2 SYGVNS come from the germline V gene. This CDR3 is built from 14 residues. With 5 bases removed from V and 2 bases from J, the gap between germline ends came to 7 bases. The CDR3 DNA reads TGTGCCAGCAGTTTGGGCACCTATAATTCACCCCTCCACTTT. Amino acids: CASSLGTYNSPLHF.

The chain is built from TRBV18 and TRBJ2-7; tentative D call: TRBD1 (7 bases). CDR1 is KGHSH and CDR2 is LQKENI in the germline V gene. The CDR3 has 15 residues. V was shortened by 1 base and J by 2 bases, with 12 bases between the two germline ends. CDR3 DNA sequence: TGTGCCAGCTCACCACGACAGGGAGGTCCCTACGAGCAGTACTTC. Protein product: CASSPRQGGPYEQYF.

The rearrangement joins TRBV11-2 to TRBJ2-2; no definite D call. The length of the CDR3 is 14 residues. Germline V gene data show CDR1 as SGHAT and CDR2 as FQNNGV. The ends were cut back, 2 bases at V and 4 bases at J, with 8 bases in the middle. In DNA form, the CDR3 reads TGTGCCAGCAGCTTAAGATACGGCACCGGGGAGCTGTTTTTT. This translates into CASSLRYGTGELFF.

V gene TRBV5-5 combines with J gene TRBJ2-7; D might be TRBD2 (5 bases). Trimming stripped 6 bases from V and 1 base from J, with 11 bases between. Germline assignment: CDR1 SGHKS and CDR2 YYEKEE (reference sequence). There are 13 residues in the CDR3. As DNA, the CDR3 is TGTGCCAGCAACTTACTAGGGTCCTACGAGCAGTACTTC. It codes for CASNLLGSYEQYF.

The gene calls are TRBV28 and TRBJ1-2; D not certain. The germline V gene has CDR1 MDHEN and CDR2 SYDVKM. The CDR3 runs to 13 residues. The V and J ends lost 2 bases and 7 bases respectively, with 11 bases between them. For the CDR3, the DNA is TGTGCCAGCAGTTTAAGATTGAGTGCTGGCTACACCTTC. Translating gives CASSLRLSAGYTF.

The chain has TRBV6-2 or TRBV6-3 and TRBJ1-5, with 9 bases that match TRBD1. Germline V gives CDR1 MNHEY, CDR2 SVGEGT. Trimming cost V 6 bases and J 6 bases; bases outside gene matches: 6. The CDR3 has 14 amino acids. The CDR3 loop reads CASSQDRGIQPQHF. The CDR3 nucleotides read TGTGCCAGCAGCCAAGACAGGGGGATTCAGCCCCAGCATTTT.

The V gene is TRBV3-1 (or the pseudogene TRBV3-2), the J gene TRBJ1-6, with TRBD1 matching over 11 bases. The CDR3 is 16 amino acids. The germline V gene has CDR1 LGHDT and CDR2 YNNKEL (reference sequence). V lost 3 bases to trimming and J lost 7 bases; unmatched junction nucleotides: 5. The CDR3 DNA reads TGTGCCAGCAGCCATGGGACAGGGGGAAGCAATTCACCCCTCCACTTT. Translation gives CASSHGTGGSNSPLHF.

The chain links TRBV5-1 to TRBJ2-7; 14 bases align to TRBD2. Germline values: CDR1 SGHRS, CDR2 YFSETQ. The CDR3 length is 15 residues. The V segment lost 5 bases and the J segment 7 bases; nucleotides outside the gene matches: 8. The CDR3 DNA sequence: TGCGCCAGCAGGGTGGGGACTAGCGGGAGTAGGGAGCAGTACTTC. Its protein is CASRVGTSGSREQYF.

This clone was recorded only once. The chain combines TRBV7-6 with TRBJ2-7, with 11 nucleotides matching TRBD2. J lost 7 bases, V lost 5 bases, and 10 bases had no gene match. The CDR3 is 15 amino acids. Looked up from germline, CDR1 is SGHVS and CDR2 is FNYEAQ. As DNA, the CDR3 is TGTGCCAGCAGCGAAAGTAGCGGGGGGGCCGGTGAGCAGTACTTC. Translated: CASSESSGGAGEQYF.

This chain links TRBV19 with TRBJ1-5; D is unresolved. The CDR3 contains 15 residues. Germline V lookup: CDR1 LNHDA, CDR2 SQIVND (reference sequence). Trimming stripped 0 bases from V and 3 bases from J, with 9 bases between. The CDR3: CASSIDTGVNQPQHF. The CDR3 DNA follows: TGTGCCAGTAGTATAGATACGGGAGTCAATCAGCCCCAGCATTTT. The full variable domain, completed using reference TRBV19 and TRBJ1-5, is DGGITQSPKYLFRKEGQNVTLSCEQNLNHDAMYWYRQDPGQGLRLIYYSQIVNDFQKGDIAEGYSVSREKKESFPLTVTSAQKNPTAFYLCASSIDTGVNQPQHFGDGTRLSIL.

The count of this clone is one. Written as DNA, the CDR3 is TGTGCCACCAGCAGAGATCGACATTCGAACACTGAAGCTTTCTTT. Its protein is CATSRDRHSNTEAFF. V is TRBV15 and J is TRBJ1-1; D is undetermined. The CDR3 loop spans 15 amino acids. V was pared by 0 bases and J by 1 base, with 9 bases between. Germline assignment: CDR1 LNHNV and CDR2 YYDKDF (reference sequence).

The rearrangement uses TRBV18 and TRBJ2-1; maybe TRBD2 (5 bases). The CDR3 covers 14 residues. With 3 bases removed from V and 8 bases from J, the gap between germline ends came to 14 bases. Germline CDR1 reads KGHSH; CDR2 reads LQKENI. The CDR3 here is CASSPSLYGDEQFF. In DNA, the CDR3 is TGTGCCAGCTCACCCAGCCTGTACGGGGATGAGCAGTTCTTC.

J is TRBJ1-1 and V is TRBV14, with 11 bases fitting TRBD1. With V trimmed by 3 bases and J by 1 base, 4 bases remained unmatched. CDR1 is SGHDN and CDR2 is FVKESK in the germline V gene. The CDR3 has 16 amino acids. CDR3 amino acids: CASSQWDRGENTEAFF. CDR3 sequence (DNA): TGTGCCAGCAGCCAGTGGGACAGGGGGGAGAACACTGAAGCTTTCTTT. Using reference TRBV14 and TRBJ1-1 for the parts outside the CDR3, the full variable domain is EAGVTQFPSHSVIEKGQTVTLRCDPISGHDNLYWYRRVMGKEIKFLLHFVKESKQDESGMPNNRFLAERTGGTYSTLKVQPAELEDSGVYFCASSQWDRGENTEAFFGQGTRLTVV.